These T cell receptor beta chains were read from a single sample in a study of blood T cell repertoires in COVID-19. Clones were sequenced by immunoSEQ multiplex PCR, and TCRdb holds only the in-frame ones, with some missing. Of some 130,000 clones detected, around 86% appear once; the ten largest clones hold roughly 10%. What was sequenced was peripheral blood. The receptors originated from a man aged 40-55 years with active or convalescent COVID-19. Both conserved end residues are part of each CDR3. The order of the fields is D gene, clone size, V gene, J gene, CDR3 length, CDR3 DNA, CDR3 protein. A D gene is named only where the DNA matches it firmly. Expanded clones are given a class, and other clones once, few, many or no size at all.

-	-	TRBV2	TRBJ2-6	15	TGTGCCAGCAGTACAACAGGGATGGGGGCCAACGTCCTGACTTTC	CASSTTGMGANVLTF
-	-	TRBV7-2	TRBJ1-6	18	TGTGCCAGCAGCTTAGCCCTTTCGGCAGGGCGGAATAATTCACCCCTCCACTTT	CASSLALSAGRNNSPLHF
TRBD2	medium-sized	TRBV7-6	TRBJ2-1	15	TGTGCCAGCAGCTCGGGACTAGCATACATCCATGAGCAGTTCTTC	CASSSGLAYIHEQFF
-	-	TRBV20-1	TRBJ1-1	11	TGCAGTGCTAGACCGGGTCCTGAAGCTTTCTTT	CSARPGPEAFF
-	-	TRBV6-1	TRBJ2-5	13	TGTGCCAGCAGTGAGCTGGTGAGGGAGACCCAGTACTTC	CASSELVRETQYF
-	-	TRBV6-5	TRBJ1-6	15	TGTGCCAGCAGAGGGGAGGGACTTATTAATTCACCCCTCCACTTT	CASRGEGLINSPLHF
TRBD1	-	TRBV2	TRBJ1-6	13	TGTGCCAGCAGGGTTGACAGGGGGTCACCCCTCCACTTT	CASRVDRGSPLHF
-	once	TRBV7-2	TRBJ1-2	15	TGTGCCAGCAGCAGCCAGGGGCCCGCTAACTATGGCTACACCTTC	CASSSQGPANYGYTF
-	-	TRBV4-2	TRBJ1-2	14	TGTGCCAGCAGCCAAGATGCAGGGGCCTATGGCTACACCTTC	CASSQDAGAYGYTF
-	-	TRBV5-1	TRBJ2-5	15	TGCGCCAGCAGCTTAAGCCGTGGGAGTAAAGAGACCCAGTACTTC	CASSLSRGSKETQYF
-	-	TRBV30	TRBJ2-2	15	TGTGCCTGGAGTGTACATCTTCCTAACACCGGGGAGCTGTTTTTT	CAWSVHLPNTGELFF
-	-	TRBV5-1	TRBJ1-6	13	TGCGCCAGCAGCTTGGAGGGAGGGTCACCCCTCCACTTT	CASSLEGGSPLHF
TRBD1	-	TRBV9	TRBJ2-1	17	TGTGCCAGCAGCTTTGCCGGGACAGAAAGCTCCTACAATGAGCAGTTCTTC	CASSFAGTESSYNEQFF
-	-	TRBV27	TRBJ2-7	15	TGTGCCAGCAGCCATATGGGACAAGGGTACTACGAGCAGTACTTC	CASSHMGQGYYEQYF
TRBD2	few	TRBV5-1	TRBJ2-5	19	TGCGCCAGCAGCTTGGCTACCGGGACTAGCGGTACCTACCAAGAGACCCAGTACTTC	CASSLATGTSGTYQETQYF
-	-	TRBV2	TRBJ1-4	16	TGTGCCAGCAGTGAGACCATAAGTGCGGGTAATGAAAAACTGTTTTTT	CASSETISAGNEKLFF
-	-	TRBV5-1	TRBJ2-2	14	TGCGCCAGCTCCAAGACAGGATGGACCGGGGAGCTGTTTTTT	CASSKTGWTGELFF
TRBD2	once	TRBV29-1	TRBJ2-3	13	TGCAGCGGAGCGGGGGGGCCCACAGATACGCAGTATTTT	CSGAGGPTDTQYF
-	few	TRBV5-1	TRBJ1-2	14	TGCGCCAGCAGCTTGGTTCCGGGGGACTATGGCTACACCTTC	CASSLVPGDYGYTF
-	many	TRBV7-9	TRBJ2-1	12	TGTGCCAGCAGCTTAGAGGGAGGTGAGCAGTTCTTC	CASSLEGGEQFF
-	-	TRBV7-9	TRBJ2-6	16	TGTGCCAGCAGCTCGTCTACAGGCTCTGGGGCCAACGTCCTGACTTTC	CASSSSTGSGANVLTF
TRBD1	-	TRBV9	TRBJ2-3	14	TGTGCCAGCAGCGCGCTGACAGGGACAGATACGCAGTATTTT	CASSALTGTDTQYF
TRBD1	-	TRBV10-2	TRBJ1-3	14	TGCGCCTACGAACGACAGGGCCTTGGAAACACCATATATTTT	CAYERQGLGNTIYF
TRBD1	-	TRBV6-5	TRBJ1-4	12	TGTGCCAGCAGTTCCCAGACAGGGTGGATGTTTTTT	CASSSQTGWMFF
TRBD1	few	TRBV27	TRBJ1-2	15	TGTGCCAGCAGTTTACGACAGGGGCCGCAGTATGGCTACACCTTC	CASSLRQGPQYGYTF
TRBD2	once	TRBV5-1	TRBJ2-1	14	TGCGCCTCTCAATGGGCCAGCGGGGGAAATGAGCAGTTCTTC	CASQWASGGNEQFF
-	-	TRBV10-3	TRBJ1-5	14	TGTGCCATCAGCCCGGGGGATGGCAATCAGCCCCAGCATTTT	CAISPGDGNQPQHF
TRBD1	once	TRBV6-1	TRBJ2-3	18	TGTGCCAGCAGTGACAAAACCCAGGGGGCGCGTGGCACAGATACGCAGTATTTT	CASSDKTQGARGTDTQYF
-	-	TRBV19	TRBJ1-4	13	TGTGCCAGTAGCGTGGGGGCGATGGAAAAACTGTTTTTT	CASSVGAMEKLFF
TRBD2	-	TRBV19	TRBJ2-3	15	TGTGCCAGTACCCCTAGCGGGTTCCGCACAGATACGCAGTATTTT	CASTPSGFRTDTQYF
-	few	TRBV2	TRBJ1-6	14	TGTGCCAGCAGTGAAACTCAGAAGGGGTCACCCCTCCACTTT	CASSETQKGSPLHF
TRBD1	-	TRBV5-3	TRBJ1-2	17	TGTGCCAGAAGCTTGGCTAGAGCCCAGGGGGCCCTCTATGGCTACACCTTC	CARSLARAQGALYGYTF
-	-	TRBV3-1/TRBV3-2	TRBJ2-7	13	TGTGCCAGCAGCTCAAACGAGGGGGGGGAGCAGTACTTC	CASSSNEGGEQYF
TRBD1	-	TRBV7-2	TRBJ2-1	15	TGTGCCAGCAGCTTAGAGGGACAGGGGATCAATGAGCAGTTCTTC	CASSLEGQGINEQFF
-	-	TRBV9	TRBJ2-7	14	TGTGCCAGCAGCGTAGTGGAGGTCCCCTACGAGCAGTACTTC	CASSVVEVPYEQYF
-	-	TRBV7-9	TRBJ2-5	15	TGTGCCAGCAGCTTAGAATCGAATAGCCGGGAGACCCAGTACTTC	CASSLESNSRETQYF
TRBD1	-	TRBV7-2	TRBJ2-7	14	TGTGCCAGCAGCCGCGACAGGGGGAACTACGAGCAGTACTTC	CASSRDRGNYEQYF
-	-	TRBV6-2/TRBV6-3	TRBJ2-7	14	TGTGCCAGCAGTTACGCAGGGTACTCCTACGAGCAGTACTTC	CASSYAGYSYEQYF
TRBD1	-	TRBV6-1	TRBJ1-6	19	TGTGCCAGCAGTGAAGCGTCGGGACAGGGTTTTTCCTATAATTCACCCCTCCACTTT	CASSEASGQGFSYNSPLHF
TRBD1	-	TRBV5-1	TRBJ1-4	14	TGCGCCAGCAGCTCTGGGACAGCTAATGAAAAACTGTTTTTT	CASSSGTANEKLFF
TRBD1	-	TRBV6-6	TRBJ1-2	13	TGTGCCAGCAGCGGACAGGGCCCTAAGGGCTACACCTTC	CASSGQGPKGYTF
TRBD1	few	TRBV19	TRBJ2-5	14	TGTGCCAGTAGTATTCGGACAGGGGGGGAGACCCAGTACTTC	CASSIRTGGETQYF
-	-	TRBV18	TRBJ2-2	15	TGTGCCAGCTCACCCCCGAACGGGGACACCGGGGAGCTGTTTTTT	CASSPPNGDTGELFF
-	-	TRBV7-2	TRBJ1-1	15	TGTGCCAGCAGCTTAGGGGGACTCTATAACACTGAAGCTTTCTTT	CASSLGGLYNTEAFF
TRBD1	-	TRBV9	TRBJ2-7	15	TGTGCCAGCAGCGTAGGGGGACAGGGAGGGTCCGAGCAGTACTTC	CASSVGGQGGSEQYF
TRBD2	-	TRBV4-2	TRBJ2-5	21	TGTGCCAGCAGCCCTGGGGCCGGTCGGACTAGCGGGGGGGAAGGCGAAGAGACCCAGTACTTC	CASSPGAGRTSGGEGEETQYF
TRBD1	-	TRBV13	TRBJ2-2	16	TGTGCCAGCAACCGATGGACAGGGGGGATGACCGGGGAGCTGTTTTTT	CASNRWTGGMTGELFF
-	-	TRBV2	TRBJ1-2	11	TGTGCCAGCAAGGGGGAGTATGGCTACACCTTC	CASKGEYGYTF
-	-	TRBV5-4	TRBJ2-7	14	TGTGCCAGCCACCAAGGGGCAGGGCGAGACGAGCAGTACTTC	CASHQGAGRDEQYF
TRBD1	-	TRBV28	TRBJ1-1	14	TGTGCCAGCGGCACGAGGACAGGGGGTAATGAAGCTTTCTTT	CASGTRTGGNEAFF
-	-	TRBV2	TRBJ1-2	11	TGTGCCAGCAACCAGAACTATGGCTACACCTTC	CASNQNYGYTF
TRBD2	-	TRBV3-1/TRBV3-2	TRBJ2-5	16	TGTGCCAGCAGCCACGGGACTAGCGGGGGCCAAGAGACCCAGTACTTC	CASSHGTSGGQETQYF
-	-	TRBV7-9	TRBJ1-5	14	TGTGCCAGCAGCTTTTCGGGGTTATTTTCGCCCCAGCATTTT	CASSFSGLFSPQHF
-	-	TRBV5-6	TRBJ1-2	12	TGTGCCAGCAGCAGGAGACAGAATTTCATCGGCTTC	CASSRRQNFIGF
TRBD1	once	TRBV19	TRBJ1-5	14	TGTGCCAGTACTGGACAGGGTGGCAATCAGCCCCAGCATTTT	CASTGQGGNQPQHF
TRBD1	-	TRBV15	TRBJ1-6	15	TGTGCCACCAGCAGAAGGACAGGGGCCGTCCTCAGCCTCCACTTT	CATSRRTGAVLSLHF
TRBD2	-	TRBV18	TRBJ2-3	18	TGTGCCAGCTCACCAATGAGCCAGCGGGGGGGTCGCACAGATACGCAGTATTTT	CASSPMSQRGGRTDTQYF
TRBD1	-	TRBV14	TRBJ2-2	15	TGTGCCAGCAGCCAATTGGACAGGATAGCCGGGGAGCTGTTTTTT	CASSQLDRIAGELFF
-	-	TRBV9	TRBJ1-1	17	TGTGCCAGCAGCGTAGAGGTTTGGCTGAGGAATGGTAATGAAGCTTTCTTT	CASSVEVWLRNGNEAFF
-	few	TRBV7-8	TRBJ2-2	15	TGTGCCAGCAGCCCGCAGGAATTAAACACCGGGGAGCTGTTTTTT	CASSPQELNTGELFF